This entry features one T cell receptor beta chain sequence. This record belongs to a study of blood T cell repertoires in COVID-19. Study context: Acute and convalescent COVID-19 specimens originated in the United States, Italy and Spain. T cells, B-cell-depleted T cells, or PBMCs supplied cDNA or gDNA.

Original data processing: The assay estimated nucleated cells by amplifying reference gene primers. The assay was immunoSEQ multiplex PCR, and TCRdb's table has in-frame clones only and misses some. Clonal size and the V and J genes are those of that table, whereas D and trimming came from the DNA. The sample lists approximately 210,000 clones; about 90% were seen once. Trimming pared 3 bases from V and 12 bases from J, leaving 12 bases between. The germline V gene encodes CDR1 MDHEN and CDR2 SYDVKM. The CDR3 is 11 amino acids. This chain connects TRBV28 to TRBJ2-7, with D perhaps matching TRBD1 (5 bases). The sequence was obtained from a man aged 25-40 years with acute or convalescent COVID-19. The sample comprised peripheral blood. DNA of the CDR3: TGTGCCAGCAGTTTGCAGGGTATGACGTACTTC. Its translation: CASSLQGMTYF.